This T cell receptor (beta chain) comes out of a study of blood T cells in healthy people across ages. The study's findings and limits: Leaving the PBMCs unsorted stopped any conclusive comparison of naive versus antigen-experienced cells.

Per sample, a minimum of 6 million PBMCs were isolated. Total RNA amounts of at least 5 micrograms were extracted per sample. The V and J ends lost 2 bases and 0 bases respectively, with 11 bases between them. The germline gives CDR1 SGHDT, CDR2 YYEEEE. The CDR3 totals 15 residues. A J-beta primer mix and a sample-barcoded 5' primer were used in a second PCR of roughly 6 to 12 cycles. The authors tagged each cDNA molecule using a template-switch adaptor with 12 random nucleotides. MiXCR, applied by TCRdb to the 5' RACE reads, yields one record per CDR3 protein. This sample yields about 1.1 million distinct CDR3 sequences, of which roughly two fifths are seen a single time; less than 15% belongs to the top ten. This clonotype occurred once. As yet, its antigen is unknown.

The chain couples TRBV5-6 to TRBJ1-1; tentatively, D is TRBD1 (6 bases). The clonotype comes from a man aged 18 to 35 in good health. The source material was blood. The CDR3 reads CASSLGQNLNTEAFF. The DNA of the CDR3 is TGTGCCAGCAGCTTAGGACAGAACTTGAACACTGAAGCTTTCTTT.